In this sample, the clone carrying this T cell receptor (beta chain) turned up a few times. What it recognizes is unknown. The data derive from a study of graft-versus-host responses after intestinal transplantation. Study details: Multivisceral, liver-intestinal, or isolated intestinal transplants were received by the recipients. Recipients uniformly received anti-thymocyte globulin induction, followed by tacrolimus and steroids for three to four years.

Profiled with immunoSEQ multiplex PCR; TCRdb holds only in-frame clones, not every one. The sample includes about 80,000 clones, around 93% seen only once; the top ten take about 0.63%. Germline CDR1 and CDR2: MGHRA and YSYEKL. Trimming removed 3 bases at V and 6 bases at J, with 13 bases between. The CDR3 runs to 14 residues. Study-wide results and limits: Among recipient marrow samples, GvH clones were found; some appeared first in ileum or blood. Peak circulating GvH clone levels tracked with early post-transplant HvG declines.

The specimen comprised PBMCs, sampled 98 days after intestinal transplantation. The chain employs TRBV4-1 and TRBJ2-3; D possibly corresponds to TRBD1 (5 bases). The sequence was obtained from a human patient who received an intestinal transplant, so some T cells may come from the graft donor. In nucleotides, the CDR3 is TGCGCCAGCAGCCAGGAACAGGACGAGGATACGCAGTATTTT. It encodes CASSQEQDEDTQYF.